These 25 T cell receptor beta chains were all obtained from the same sample, sequenced in a study of T cell repertoires in cytomegalovirus infection. TCRdb re-derived calls from the reads in MiXCR, one entry per CDR3 protein. The sample consists of approximately 250,000 distinct CDR3 sequences, roughly 10% of them appearing once. The sequenced material came from PBMCs. The receptors were sampled from a human donor in good health (CMV status not recorded). Some clones in this sample may be carry-over from other donors' samples.

There are many counts of this clonotype. The V call is TRBV7-9, the J call TRBJ2-7; D gene uncertain. This CDR3 has 11 amino acids. Trimming took 5 bases from V and 5 from J, leaving 7 bases between them. Germline V CDR1 and CDR2: SEHNR, FQNEAQ (reference sequence). The CDR3 reads CASSNADEQYF. The CDR3 coding sequence is TGTGCCAGCAGCAACGCAGACGAGCAGTACTTC.

This clonotype was detected ten times or more. This chain uses TRBV9 with TRBJ2-3; D gene unclear. Trimming took 2 bases from V and 9 from J, leaving 7 bases between them. The CDR3 contains 11 residues. Germline V lookup: CDR1 SGDLS, CDR2 YYNGEE. The CDR3 loop reads CASSVEETQYF. The CDR3 DNA reads as TGTGCCAGCAGCGTCGAGGAAACGCAGTATTTT.

This clonotype came up many times. This chain joins TRBV7-2 and TRBJ2-7; 8 bases match TRBD2. CDR3 size: 15 residues. Germline V gene lookup returns CDR1 SGHTA and CDR2 FQGNSA. V gave up 2 bases and J gave up 5 bases; unmatched junction bases: 8. CDR3 in amino acids: CASSLTSGSFNEQYF. Here the CDR3 DNA reads TGTGCCAGCAGCTTAACAAGCGGGAGTTTCAACGAGCAGTACTTC.

This clonotype showed up many times. The V call is TRBV12-3 or TRBV12-4, the J call TRBJ1-6; D gene ambiguous. CDR3 length equals 14 residues. V was cut by 2 bases and J by 6 bases, with 8 bases left in between. CDR3 amino acids: CASSLRGPNSPLHF. The CDR3 nucleotides read TGTGCCAGCAGTTTACGAGGGCCTAATTCACCCCTCCACTTT.

This clonotype was seen once. This clone may be a read error of a much larger clone one base away. The chain joins TRBV6-2 or TRBV6-3 to TRBJ2-5; a weak D match, TRBD2 (5 bases). The germline V gene encodes CDR1 MNHEY and CDR2 SVGEGT. Trimming shortened V by 6 bases and J by 4 bases, and 15 bases separated the two germline ends. The CDR3 covers 14 residues. CDR3 DNA sequence: TGTGCCAGCAGCGACGGAGGCCCGACAGAGACCCAGTACTTC. Protein product: CASSDGGPTETQYF.

There are many counts of this clonotype. V and J are TRBV7-2 and TRBJ2-1; perhaps TRBD2 as D (5 bases). Germline values: CDR1 SGHTA, CDR2 FQGNSA. Trimming shortened V by 1 base and J by 10 bases, and 11 bases separated the two germline ends. This CDR3 spans 13 amino acids. The CDR3: CASSLVASREQFF. DNA for the CDR3: TGTGCCAGCAGCTTAGTGGCTAGCAGGGAGCAGTTCTTC. Full variable domain (remainder filled in from reference TRBV7-2 and TRBJ2-1): GAGVSQSPSNKVTEKGKDVELRCDPISGHTALYWYRQSLGQGLEFLIYFQGNSAPDKSGLPSDRFSAERTGGSVSTLTIQRTQQEDSAVYLCASSLVASREQFFGPGTRLTVL.

The sample holds many counts of this clonotype. This rearrangement joins TRBV6-6 to TRBJ2-1, with D perhaps matching TRBD1 (6 bases). Trimming removed 7 bases at V and 6 bases at J, with 13 bases between. Germline CDR1 reads MNHNY; CDR2 reads SVGAGI (reference sequence). CDR3 length: 13 amino acids. In DNA form, the CDR3 reads TGTGCCAGCAACCAACAGGGAAGCAATGAGCAGTTCTTC. This encodes CASNQQGSNEQFF.

This clonotype was counted many times. The CDR3 here is CASSRTSGGAWDTQYF. CDR3 nucleotides: TGTGCCAGCAGCCGTACTAGCGGGGGGGCCTGGGATACGCAGTATTTT. The chain links TRBV7-6 to TRBJ2-3; 13 nucleotides align to TRBD2. From germline, CDR1 is SGHVS and CDR2 FNYEAQ. The CDR3 is made up of 16 amino acids. With 5 bases clipped from V and 6 bases from J, the junction kept 8 bases outside the gene matches.

This clonotype was seen a handful of times. The chain couples TRBV28 to TRBJ2-7; D perhaps matches TRBD1 (6 bases). The germline V and J ends were trimmed by 7 bases and 3 bases, with 19 bases remaining between them. Germline V gene data show CDR1 as MDHEN and CDR2 as SYDVKM. This CDR3 has 15 residues. The DNA for the CDR3 is TGTGCCAGCACTCTAACGGCTCAGGGGCGCTACGAGCAGTACTTC. Protein sequence: CASTLTAQGRYEQYF.

This chain joins TRBV28 and TRBJ1-6; the D gene is possibly TRBD1 (5 bases). V was trimmed by 3 bases and J by 10 bases, leaving 19 bases between them. CDR3 length: 16 amino acids. CDR1 MDHEN and CDR2 SYDVKM come from the germline V gene. CDR3: CASSFPLLGVRSPLHF. The CDR3 DNA is TGTGCCAGCAGTTTTCCCCTCTTAGGGGTTCGGTCACCCCTCCACTTT.

The sample holds many counts of this clonotype. The rearrangement joins TRBV7-2 to TRBJ1-2; 7 bases align to TRBD1. Germline V gene data show CDR1 as SGHTA and CDR2 as FQGNSA. This CDR3 contains 14 residues. J gave up 4 bases and V 5 bases, and 7 bases lay outside the gene matches. Here the CDR3 reads CASSPPRTGYGYTF. CDR3 bases: TGTGCCAGCAGCCCACCCAGGACAGGCTATGGCTACACCTTC.

The CDR3 region is CSARSTGQAFGYTF. In DNA form, the CDR3 reads TGCAGTGCTAGATCTACCGGACAGGCCTTCGGCTACACCTTC. The chain has TRBV20-1 and TRBJ1-2, with TRBD1 identical over 7 bases. This CDR3 region has 14 residues. Germline V gives CDR1 DFQATT, CDR2 SNEGSKA (reference sequence). J was trimmed by 8 bases and V by 2 bases; bases with no gene match: 11.

The V and J genes are TRBV27 and TRBJ2-1; the match to TRBD2 covers 11 bases. The CDR3 has 16 residues. After removal of 6 bases from V and 9 bases from J, the junction contained 13 bases not matched to a gene. Looked up from germline, CDR1 is MNHEY and CDR2 is SMNVEV (reference sequence). The CDR3 DNA is TGTGCCAGCAGCCTAACTAGCGGGAGCCTCGGGGGTGAGCAGTTCTTC. This gives the protein CASSLTSGSLGGEQFF.

This clonotype was found a few times. This chain uses TRBV19 with TRBJ2-6; D uncertain. The length of the CDR3 is 14 residues. Per the germline V gene, CDR1 is LNHDA and CDR2 is SQIVND (reference sequence). Trimming cost V 6 bases and J 1 base, with 7 bases left between them. The CDR3 reads CASRVGSGANVLTF. The CDR3 DNA sequence: TGTGCCAGTAGGGTAGGATCTGGGGCCAACGTCCTGACTTTC.

This clonotype has ten or more counts. The chain couples TRBV7-3 to TRBJ2-1; the match to TRBD1 covers 8 bases. After removal of 4 bases from V and 2 bases from J, the junction contained 7 bases not matched to a gene. CDR1 SGHTA and CDR2 FQGTGA come from the germline V gene. The CDR3 extends over 16 amino acids. The CDR3 bases are TGTGCCAGCAGCTCGATATCGGGACAGGCCTACAATGAGCAGTTCTTC. Translating it yields CASSSISGQAYNEQFF.

The V and J genes are TRBV19 and TRBJ2-4; possibly TRBD2 for D (5 bases). The V gene's germline CDR1 is LNHDA and CDR2 SQIVND (reference sequence). Trimming took 3 bases from V and 6 from J, leaving 9 bases between them. The CDR3 contains 13 residues. The chain's CDR3 is CASSINRGNIQYF. The CDR3 DNA is TGTGCCAGTAGTATCAACCGGGGAAACATTCAGTACTTC.

A few counts support this clonotype. V is TRBV28 and J is TRBJ2-2, with 9 bases that match TRBD2. The germline gives CDR1 MDHEN, CDR2 SYDVKM. The V gene end was trimmed by 3 bases and the J gene end by 5 bases; junction bases not matched to a gene: 4. The CDR3 has 15 residues. The CDR3 nucleotides are TGTGCCAGCAGTTTGTTTACTAGCGGGACCGGGGAGCTGTTTTTT. Amino acids: CASSLFTSGTGELFF.

In its sample, this clonotype was seen many times. This chain uses TRBV7-2 with TRBJ2-2; no clear D. This CDR3 is 15 amino acids long. The germline V gene encodes CDR1 SGHTA and CDR2 FQGNSA. V shed 5 bases and J shed 0 bases, with 10 bases lying between them. The CDR3 DNA follows: TGTGCCAGCAGCCCAATATCAACGAACACCGGGGAGCTGTTTTTT. This encodes CASSPISTNTGELFF.

This clonotype showed up many times. This CDR3 reads CASSLAGSNEQFF. DNA of the CDR3: TGTGCCAGCAGCTTAGCAGGGTCCAATGAGCAGTTCTTC. The V call is TRBV7-2, the J call TRBJ2-1, with D uncertain. V was clipped by 0 bases and J by 6 bases, with 6 bases between them. CDR1 and CDR2 from the germline V gene are SGHTA and FQGNSA. The CDR3 has 13 amino acids. The full variable domain, with the rest looked up from reference TRBV7-2 and TRBJ2-1, is GAGVSQSPSNKVTEKGKDVELRCDPISGHTALYWYRQSLGQGLEFLIYFQGNSAPDKSGLPSDRFSAERTGGSVSTLTIQRTQQEDSAVYLCASSLAGSNEQFFGPGTRLTVL.

This chain links TRBV6-2 or TRBV6-3 with TRBJ2-7, with D perhaps being TRBD1 or TRBD2 (5 bases each). In germline, CDR1 is MNHEY, CDR2 SVGEGT. This CDR3 comprises 14 residues. Trimming took off 2 bases at V and 6 bases at J, with 14 bases between the two ends. CDR3 sequence reads: CASSYMGELSEQYF. In DNA form, the CDR3 reads TGTGCCAGCAGTTACATGGGGGAGTTGAGCGAGCAGTACTTC.

The chain uses TRBV6-5 and TRBJ1-1, with 11 bases lining up with TRBD1. CDR1 is MNHEY, CDR2 SVGAGI, per germline. V lost 7 bases to trimming and J lost 0 bases; unmatched junction nucleotides: 22. The CDR3 covers 21 residues. The CDR3 DNA follows: TGTGCCAGCATTGAACCGGGACAGGGGGGAGGTCGGCCAGACATGAACACTGAAGCTTTCTTT. Amino acids: CASIEPGQGGGRPDMNTEAFF.

The table lists this clonotype with many counts. V usage is TRBV6-2 or TRBV6-3 and J usage is TRBJ1-1, with D unclear. The CDR3 is 11 residues long. The germline V and J ends were trimmed by 2 bases and 7 bases, with 5 bases remaining between them. Germline V gene sequence: CDR1 MNHEY, CDR2 SVGEGT. CDR3 sequence: CASSYGIEAFF. The CDR3 DNA reads as TGTGCCAGCAGTTACGGAATTGAAGCTTTCTTT.

In this sample, this clonotype turned up many times. The chain couples TRBV20-1 to TRBJ2-5; 10 bases agree with TRBD1. The length of the CDR3 is 15 residues. After removal of 0 bases from V and 5 bases from J, the junction contained 6 bases not matched to a gene. CDR1 and CDR2 (germline): DFQATT, SNEGSKA (reference sequence). CDR3 coding DNA: TGCAGTGCTAGAGAAGCCGGGACAGGGGTTGAGACCCAGTACTTC. Encoded protein: CSAREAGTGVETQYF.

The J gene is TRBJ1-1, the V gene TRBV29-1; 7 bases align to TRBD1. V lost 5 bases to trimming and J lost 5 bases; unmatched junction nucleotides: 14. This CDR3 is built from 15 residues. Germline lookup yields CDR1 SQVTM and CDR2 ANQGSEA. As DNA, the CDR3 is TGCAGCGTTACCTCCGGGACAGACTGGGGGACTGAAGCTTTCTTT. This gives the protein CSVTSGTDWGTEAFF.

This clonotype occurred a few times. The J gene is TRBJ2-1, the V gene TRBV11-2; possibly TRBD1 for D (5 bases). Trimming cost V 3 bases and J 9 bases, with 15 bases left between them. Germline assignment: CDR1 SGHAT and CDR2 FQNNGV. This CDR3 has 14 amino acids. The DNA of the CDR3 is TGTGCCAGCAGCTTCAGGGTCCCTCCAAGTGAGCAGTTCTTC. This translates into CASSFRVPPSEQFF.